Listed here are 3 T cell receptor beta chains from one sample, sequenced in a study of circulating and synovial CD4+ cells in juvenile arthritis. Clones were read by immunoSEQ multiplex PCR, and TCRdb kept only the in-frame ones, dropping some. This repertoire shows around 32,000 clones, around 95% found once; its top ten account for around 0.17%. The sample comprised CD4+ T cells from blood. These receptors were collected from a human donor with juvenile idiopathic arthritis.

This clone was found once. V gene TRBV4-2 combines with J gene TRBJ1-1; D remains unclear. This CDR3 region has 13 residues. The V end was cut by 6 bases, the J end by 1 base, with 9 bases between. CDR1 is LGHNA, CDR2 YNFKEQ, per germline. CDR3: CASRPSGNTEAFF. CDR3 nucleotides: TGTGCCAGCAGACCTTCCGGGAACACTGAAGCTTTCTTT.

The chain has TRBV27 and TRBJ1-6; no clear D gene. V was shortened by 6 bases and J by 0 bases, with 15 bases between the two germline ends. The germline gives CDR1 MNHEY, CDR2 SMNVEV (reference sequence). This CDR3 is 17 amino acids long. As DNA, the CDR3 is TGTGCCAGCAGCCGTAGGAGCGTCAGCTCCTATAATTCACCCCTCCACTTT. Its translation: CASSRRSVSSYNSPLHF.

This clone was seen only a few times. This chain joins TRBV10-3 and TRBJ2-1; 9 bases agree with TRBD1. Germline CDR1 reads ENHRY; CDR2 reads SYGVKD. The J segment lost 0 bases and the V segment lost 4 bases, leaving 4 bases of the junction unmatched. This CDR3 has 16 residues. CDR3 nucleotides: TGTGCCATCAGTGCCGGGACAGGGAACTCCTACAATGAGCAGTTCTTC. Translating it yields CAISAGTGNSYNEQFF.